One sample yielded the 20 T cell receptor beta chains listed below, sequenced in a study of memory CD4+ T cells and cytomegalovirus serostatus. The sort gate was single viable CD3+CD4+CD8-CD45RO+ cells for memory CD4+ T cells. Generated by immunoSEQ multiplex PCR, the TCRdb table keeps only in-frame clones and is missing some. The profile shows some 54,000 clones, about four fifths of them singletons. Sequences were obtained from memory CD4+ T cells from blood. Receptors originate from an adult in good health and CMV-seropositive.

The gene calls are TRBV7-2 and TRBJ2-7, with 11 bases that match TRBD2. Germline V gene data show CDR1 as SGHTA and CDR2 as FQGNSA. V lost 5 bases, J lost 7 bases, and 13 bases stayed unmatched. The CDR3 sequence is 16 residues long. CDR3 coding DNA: TGTGCCAGCAGCGCCTGGACTAGCGGGCTTCCAGGAGAGCAGTACTTC. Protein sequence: CASSAWTSGLPGEQYF.

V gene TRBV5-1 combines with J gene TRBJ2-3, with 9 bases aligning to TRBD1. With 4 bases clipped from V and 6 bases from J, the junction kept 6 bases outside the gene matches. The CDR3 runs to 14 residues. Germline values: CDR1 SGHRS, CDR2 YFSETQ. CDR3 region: CASSRDREGDTQYF. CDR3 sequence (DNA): TGCGCCAGCAGCCGGGACAGGGAGGGGGATACGCAGTATTTT.

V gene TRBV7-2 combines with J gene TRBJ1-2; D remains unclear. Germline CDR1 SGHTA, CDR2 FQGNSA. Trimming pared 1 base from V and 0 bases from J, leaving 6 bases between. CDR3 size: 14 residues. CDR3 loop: CASSLGRTNYGYTF. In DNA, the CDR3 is TGTGCCAGCAGCTTAGGCAGAACTAACTATGGCTACACCTTC. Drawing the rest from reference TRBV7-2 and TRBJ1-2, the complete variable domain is GAGVSQSPSNKVTEKGKDVELRCDPISGHTALYWYRQSLGQGLEFLIYFQGNSAPDKSGLPSDRFSAERTGGSVSTLTIQRTQQEDSAVYLCASSLGRTNYGYTFGSGTRLTVV.

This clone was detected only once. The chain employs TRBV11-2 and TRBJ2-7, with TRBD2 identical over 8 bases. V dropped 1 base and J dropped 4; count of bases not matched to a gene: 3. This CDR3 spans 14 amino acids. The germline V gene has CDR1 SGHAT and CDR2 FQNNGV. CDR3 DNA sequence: TGTGCCAGCAGCTTAGGAGCGGGAGTTTACGAGCAGTACTTC. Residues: CASSLGAGVYEQYF.

The CDR3: CASSDVGGTGLYEQYF. CDR3 DNA sequence: TGTGCCAGTAGTGACGTCGGGGGGACAGGGTTGTACGAGCAGTACTTC. The chain recombines TRBV19 with TRBJ2-7; 9 bases fit TRBD1. J gave up 4 bases and V 5 bases, and 12 bases lay outside the gene matches. The CDR3 is 16 residues long. Looked up from germline, CDR1 is LNHDA and CDR2 is SQIVND (reference sequence). Complete variable domain (other parts from reference TRBV19 and TRBJ2-7): DGGITQSPKYLFRKEGQNVTLSCEQNLNHDAMYWYRQDPGQGLRLIYYSQIVNDFQKGDIAEGYSVSREKKESFPLTVTSAQKNPTAFYLCASSDVGGTGLYEQYFGPGTRLTVT.

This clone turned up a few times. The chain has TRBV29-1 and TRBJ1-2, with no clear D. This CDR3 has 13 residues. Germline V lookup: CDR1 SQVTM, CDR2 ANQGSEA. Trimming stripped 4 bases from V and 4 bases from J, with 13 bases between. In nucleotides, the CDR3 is TGCAGCGTTGCCCCCGGGCCCCTCTATGGCTACACCTTC. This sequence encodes CSVAPGPLYGYTF.

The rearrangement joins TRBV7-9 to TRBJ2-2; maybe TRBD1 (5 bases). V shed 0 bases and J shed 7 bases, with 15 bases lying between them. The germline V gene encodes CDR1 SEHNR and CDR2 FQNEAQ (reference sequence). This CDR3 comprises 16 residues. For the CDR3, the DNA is TGTGCCAGCAGCTTAGCGGTAACAGCAGGGATCGGGGAGCTGTTTTTT. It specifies CASSLAVTAGIGELFF.

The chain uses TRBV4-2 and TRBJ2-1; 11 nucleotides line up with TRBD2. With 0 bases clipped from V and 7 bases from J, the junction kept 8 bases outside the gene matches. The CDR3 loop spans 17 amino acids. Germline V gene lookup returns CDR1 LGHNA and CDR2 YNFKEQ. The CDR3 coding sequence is TGTGCCAGCAGCCAAGATCGGGGACTAGCGGCCCGAAATGAGCAGTTCTTC. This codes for CASSQDRGLAARNEQFF.

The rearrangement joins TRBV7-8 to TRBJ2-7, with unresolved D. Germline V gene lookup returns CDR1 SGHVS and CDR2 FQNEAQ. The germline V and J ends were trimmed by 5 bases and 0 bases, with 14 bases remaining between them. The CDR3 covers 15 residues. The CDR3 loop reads CASSTPRLDSYEQYF. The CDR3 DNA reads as TGTGCCAGCAGCACCCCCCGGCTGGACTCCTACGAGCAGTACTTC.

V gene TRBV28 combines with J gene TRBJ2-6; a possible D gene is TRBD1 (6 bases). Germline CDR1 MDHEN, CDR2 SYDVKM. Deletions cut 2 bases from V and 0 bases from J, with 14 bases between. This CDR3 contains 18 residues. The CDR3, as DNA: TGTGCCAGCAGTTTAACAGGACAGCTCATCTCTGGGGCCAACGTCCTGACTTTC. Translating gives CASSLTGQLISGANVLTF.

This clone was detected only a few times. The CDR3 is CASRQGYDTEAFF. CDR3 nucleotide sequence: TGTGCCAGCAGACAGGGGTATGACACTGAAGCTTTCTTT. J is TRBJ1-1 and V is TRBV6-1; 7 positions agree with TRBD1. J gave up 3 bases and V 6 bases, and 4 bases lay outside the gene matches. The CDR3 loop spans 13 amino acids. The V gene's germline CDR1 is MNHNS and CDR2 SASEGT.

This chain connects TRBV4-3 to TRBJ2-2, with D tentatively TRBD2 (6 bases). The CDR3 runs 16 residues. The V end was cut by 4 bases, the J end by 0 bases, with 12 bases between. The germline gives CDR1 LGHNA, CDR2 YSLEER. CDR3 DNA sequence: TGCGCCAGCAGCCGCGGGCGGGAAGCGAACACCGGGGAGCTGTTTTTT. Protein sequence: CASSRGREANTGELFF.

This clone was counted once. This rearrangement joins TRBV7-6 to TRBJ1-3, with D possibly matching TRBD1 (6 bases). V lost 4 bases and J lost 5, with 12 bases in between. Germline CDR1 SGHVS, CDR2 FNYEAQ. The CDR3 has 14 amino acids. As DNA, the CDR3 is TGTGCCAGCAGCTCGACAGGTCCCAGAAACACCATATATTTT. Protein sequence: CASSSTGPRNTIYF.

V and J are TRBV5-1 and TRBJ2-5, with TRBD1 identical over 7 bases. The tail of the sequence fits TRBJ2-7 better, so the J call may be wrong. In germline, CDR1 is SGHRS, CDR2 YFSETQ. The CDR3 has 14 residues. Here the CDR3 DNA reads TGCGCCAGCAGCTTGGGGGACAGTTCCTACGAGCAGTACTTC. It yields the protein CASSLGDSSYEQYF.

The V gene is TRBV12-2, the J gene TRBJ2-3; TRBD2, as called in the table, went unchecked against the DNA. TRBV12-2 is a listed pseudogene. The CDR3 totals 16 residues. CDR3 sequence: CASRLAHTSGTDTQYF. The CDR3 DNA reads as TGTGCAAGTCGCTTAGCTCATACTAGCGGCACAGATACGCAGTATTTT.

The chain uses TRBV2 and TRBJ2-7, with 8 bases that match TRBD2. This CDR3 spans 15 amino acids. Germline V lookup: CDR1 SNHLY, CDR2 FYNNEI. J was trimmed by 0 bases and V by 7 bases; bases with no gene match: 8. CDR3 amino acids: CASKNGGAISYEQYF. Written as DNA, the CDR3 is TGTGCCAGCAAAAACGGGGGGGCTATCTCCTACGAGCAGTACTTC.

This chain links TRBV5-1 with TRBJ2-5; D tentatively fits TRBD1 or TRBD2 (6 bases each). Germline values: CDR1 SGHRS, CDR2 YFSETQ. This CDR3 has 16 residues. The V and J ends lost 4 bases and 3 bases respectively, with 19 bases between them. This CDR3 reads CASSPPRGGGEETQYF. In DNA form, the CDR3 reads TGCGCCAGCAGCCCCCCTCGCGGAGGGGGAGAAGAGACCCAGTACTTC.

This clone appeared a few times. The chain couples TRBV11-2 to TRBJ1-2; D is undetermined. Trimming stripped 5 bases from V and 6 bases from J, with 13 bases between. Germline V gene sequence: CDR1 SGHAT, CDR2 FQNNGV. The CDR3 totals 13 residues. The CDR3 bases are TGTGCCAGCAGCCGGGTTCGGGGAGATGGCTACACCTTC. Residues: CASSRVRGDGYTF.

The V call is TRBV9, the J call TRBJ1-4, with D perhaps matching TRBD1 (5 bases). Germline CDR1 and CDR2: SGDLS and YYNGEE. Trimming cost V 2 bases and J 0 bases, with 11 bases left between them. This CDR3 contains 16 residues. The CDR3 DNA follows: TGTGCCAGCAGCGTGGGGGGAGCTGCAACTAATGAAAAACTGTTTTTT. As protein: CASSVGGAATNEKLFF.

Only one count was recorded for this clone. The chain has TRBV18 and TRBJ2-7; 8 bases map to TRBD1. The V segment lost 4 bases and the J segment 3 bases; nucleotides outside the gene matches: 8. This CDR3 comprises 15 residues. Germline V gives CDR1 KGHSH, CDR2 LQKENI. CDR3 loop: CASSHQGARDYEQYF. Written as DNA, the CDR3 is TGTGCCAGCTCACATCAGGGGGCTCGGGACTACGAGCAGTACTTC.